The rows below give T cell receptor beta chains drawn from one sample of a study of early T cells in non-severe SARS-CoV-2 infection. TCRdb re-called the 5' RACE reads through MiXCR, storing one row per CDR3 protein. The sample shows approximately 70,000 distinct CDR3 sequences, over 4% of them seen only once. Material: whole blood, obtained at baseline. These receptors all stem from an adult who was a healthcare worker with PCR-confirmed SARS-CoV-2 infection or an uninfected control (not recorded which). CDR3s include the opening cysteine and the closing phenylalanine or tryptophan. The order of the fields is J gene, clone size, V gene, D gene, CDR3 protein, CDR3 DNA. A D gene is named only where the DNA matches it firmly. Only some rows state a clone size, as once, few, many or a class for expanded clones.

TRBJ2-2 few TRBV5-1 . CASSLVPANTGELFF TGCGCCAGCAGCTTGGTACCAGCGAACACCGGGGAGCTGTTTTTT
TRBJ2-1 many TRBV10-2 . CASCRTGSYNEQFF TGCGCCAGCTGTAGAACGGGCTCCTACAATGAGCAGTTCTTC
TRBJ1-6 few TRBV20-1 . CSASEQTDNSPLHF TGCAGTGCTAGTGAACAGACCGATAATTCACCCCTCCACTTT
TRBJ1-3 many TRBV7-8 TRBD1 CASSRQGSSGNTIYF TGTGCCAGCAGCCGACAGGGAAGCTCAGGAAACACCATATATTTT
TRBJ2-7 . TRBV4-1 . CASSQDVHSYEQYF TGCGCCAGCAGCCAAGATGTCCACTCCTACGAGCAGTACTTC
TRBJ2-6 many TRBV5-4 . CAGKDVAGANVLTF TGTGCCGGAAAGGATGTGGCTGGGGCCAACGTCCTGACTTTC
TRBJ1-5 many TRBV27 . CASSLGYSNQPQHF TGTGCCAGCAGTCTAGGTTATAGCAATCAGCCCCAGCATTTT
TRBJ1-2 many TRBV5-1 TRBD1 CASQRDSIATPNYGYTF TGCGCCAGCCAACGGGACAGTATTGCAACACCTAACTATGGCTACACCTTC
TRBJ2-1 many TRBV7-6 TRBD2 CASSPSGRAYNEQFF TGTGCCAGCAGCCCTAGCGGGAGGGCCTACAATGAGCAGTTCTTC
TRBJ2-1 many TRBV7-8 TRBD2 CASSSRLAAYNEQFF TGTGCCAGCAGCTCTCGACTAGCGGCTTACAATGAGCAGTTCTTC
TRBJ2-1 few TRBV6-4 TRBD2 CASSDRGRAGQLEQFF TGTGCCAGCAGTGACCGGGGGAGGGCCGGGCAGTTGGAGCAGTTCTTC
TRBJ2-1 many TRBV18 TRBD1 CASSPGTGNNEQFF TGTGCCAGCTCACCTGGGACAGGCAACAATGAGCAGTTCTTC
TRBJ1-1 many TRBV12-3/TRBV12-4 . CASSITGNTEAFF TGTGCCAGCAGTATAACCGGTAACACTGAAGCTTTCTTT
TRBJ1-2 few TRBV28 TRBD1 CATPDRTGGIYGYTF TGTGCCACCCCGGACCGGACAGGGGGAATCTATGGCTACACCTTC
TRBJ1-3 few TRBV28 TRBD1 CASSLWDREDTIYF TGTGCCAGCAGTTTATGGGACAGGGAGGACACCATATATTTT
TRBJ2-7 many TRBV5-1 . CASSLPGLSYEQYF TGCGCCAGCAGCTTACCGGGACTTTCCTACGAGCAGTACTTC
TRBJ2-7 . TRBV7-3 TRBD2 CASSLKTSGIGEQYF TGTGCCAGCAGCTTAAAGACTAGCGGGATTGGCGAGCAGTACTTC
TRBJ2-1 few TRBV15 . CATSRPQGVEQFF TGTGCCACCAGCAGACCCCAGGGCGTTGAGCAGTTCTTC
TRBJ2-2 few TRBV12-3/TRBV12-4 TRBD2 CASSKSGANTGELFF TGTGCCAGCAGTAAGAGCGGGGCGAACACCGGGGAGCTGTTTTTT
TRBJ1-1 . TRBV7-6 . CASSSDGVNTEAFF TGTGCCAGCAGTTCTGACGGGGTAAACACTGAAGCTTTCTTT
TRBJ2-7 many TRBV5-5 . CASSLRPGNEQYF TGTGCCAGCAGCTTAAGGCCGGGGAACGAGCAGTACTTC
TRBJ1-2 . TRBV12-3/TRBV12-4 . CASSSRGGTLYGYTF TGTGCCAGCAGTTCCCGTGGAGGGACCCTCTATGGCTACACCTTC
TRBJ1-2 many TRBV27 . CASSSYTGRGGYTF TGTGCCAGCAGTTCCTACACAGGGCGAGGCGGCTACACCTTC
TRBJ1-1 few TRBV2 . CASSEFVGTGEAFF TGTGCCAGCAGTGAGTTCGTGGGGACCGGTGAAGCTTTCTTT
TRBJ2-3 few TRBV20-1 . CSASGTDTQYF TGCAGTGCTAGCGGCACAGATACGCAGTATTTT
TRBJ1-1 many TRBV5-6 . CASSLYGPPTRDTEAFF TGTGCCAGCAGCCTGTATGGGCCTCCCACACGGGACACTGAAGCTTTCTTT
TRBJ2-1 . TRBV7-9 TRBD2 CASSREGRVYNEQFF TGTGCCAGCAGCCGGGAGGGGCGGGTCTACAATGAGCAGTTCTTC
TRBJ1-1 many TRBV18 . CASSPRTESNTEAFF TGTGCCAGCTCACCCCGGACAGAATCGAACACTGAAGCTTTCTTT
TRBJ2-3 . TRBV20-1 . CSAEEGTQYF TGCAGTGCTGAAGAGGGCACGCAGTATTTT